This T cell receptor (beta chain) was identified in a study of tissue T cells after allogeneic stem cell transplantation. Germline V gives CDR1 SGHTA, CDR2 FQGNSA. V dropped 6 bases and J dropped 8; count of bases not matched to a gene: 7. This CDR3 spans 13 amino acids. The method was immunoSEQ multiplex PCR; TCRdb's version includes in-frame clones alone and lacks a portion of them. Among roughly 7,000 clones, 56% were seen once, and the ten largest hold approximately 20%. Sample share makes this clone medium-sized (0.01 to 0.1%). This rearrangement joins TRBV7-2 to TRBJ1-2; 9 bases match TRBD1. The starting material was duodenum tissue, obtained at autopsy. This TCR derives from a female donor at least 60 years old with lung cancer. The CDR3 is CASSAGQGWGYTF. DNA of the CDR3: TGTGCCAGCAGTGCGGGACAGGGATGGGGCTACACCTTC. Full variable domain (rest looked up from reference TRBV7-2 and TRBJ1-2): GAGVSQSPSNKVTEKGKDVELRCDPISGHTALYWYRQSLGQGLEFLIYFQGNSAPDKSGLPSDRFSAERTGGSVSTLTIQRTQQEDSAVYLCASSAGQGWGYTFGSGTRLTVV.